This T cell receptor (beta chain) emerged from a study of T cells in Graves' hyperthyroidism and ophthalmopathy. General study findings and limits: Blood shared most expanded thyroid clonotypes above 0.001.

RNA transcripts served as the template for amplifying TCR beta CDR3 regions. HTBI primers were the set used in a first-round RT-PCR of the TCR CDR3. TCRdb fed the multiplex PCR reads into MiXCR, producing one record per CDR3 protein. The sample contains about 400,000 distinct CDR3 sequences, about 15% of which appear only once. About this clonotype itself: Its target is not known.

Germline CDR1 and CDR2: MGHRA and YSYEKL. The V and J ends lost 1 base and 8 bases, in that order; junction bases with no gene match: 10. This CDR3 contains 17 residues. The study enrolled patients aged 18 to 65 with newly diagnosed hyperthyroidism of under 2 months' duration. This sequence originates from a woman younger than 30 with Graves' hyperthyroidism. This rearrangement joins TRBV4-1 to TRBJ2-1, with 11 bases aligning to TRBD2. Sequencing was performed on blood. CDR3 loop: CASSQVLFSGRGYEQFF. The CDR3, as DNA: TGCGCCAGCAGCCAAGTCTTGTTTAGCGGGAGGGGCTATGAGCAGTTCTTC.